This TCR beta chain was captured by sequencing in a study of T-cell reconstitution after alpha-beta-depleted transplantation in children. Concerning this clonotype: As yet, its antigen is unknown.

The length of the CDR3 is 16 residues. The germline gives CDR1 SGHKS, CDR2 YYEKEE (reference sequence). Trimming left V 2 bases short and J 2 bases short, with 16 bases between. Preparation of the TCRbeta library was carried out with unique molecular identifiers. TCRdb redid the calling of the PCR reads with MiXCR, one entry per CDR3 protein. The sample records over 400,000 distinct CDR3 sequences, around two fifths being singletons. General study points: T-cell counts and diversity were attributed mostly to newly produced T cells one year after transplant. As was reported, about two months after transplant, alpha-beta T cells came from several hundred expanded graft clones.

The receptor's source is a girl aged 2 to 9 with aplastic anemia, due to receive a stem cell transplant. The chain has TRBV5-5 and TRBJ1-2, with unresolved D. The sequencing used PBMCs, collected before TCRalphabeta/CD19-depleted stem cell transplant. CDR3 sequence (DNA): TGTGCCAGCAGCTTTGACTCTCTAACGGTCAACTATGGCTACACCTTC. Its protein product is CASSFDSLTVNYGYTF.